The present entry profiles one T cell receptor beta chain with its context. Assay used: immunoSEQ multiplex PCR; TCRdb lists only in-frame clones, some missing. Here the sample spans around 94,000 clones, 85% to 90% being singletons. This record comes from a study of T cell responses to AZD1222 COVID-19 vaccine. The length of the CDR3 is 16 residues. V lost 2 bases and J lost 1, with 14 bases in between. The germline V gene has CDR1 SGHVS and CDR2 FNYEAQ. V is TRBV7-6 and J is TRBJ1-1; a weak D match, TRBD1 (6 bases). Sample: peripheral blood, taken on day 0 of AZD1222 vaccination. This TCR came from an adult in good health. CDR3 DNA: TGTGCCAGCAGCTTACAACGCCGAGGGGGGAACACTGAAGCTTTCTTT. Its protein is CASSLQRRGGNTEAFF.